The clone carrying this TCR beta chain occurred a few times. These data belong to a study of identical twins. TCRdb independently ran MiXCR on the 5' RACE reads; one entry per CDR3 protein. In the table there are hundreds of thousands of distinct CDR3 sequences, approximately 13% of which are singletons. These same data were also listed under a study on yellow fever vaccine responses in identical twins.

Sequencing input: CD8+ T cells sorted from blood. This clonotype was sampled from a woman aged 18 to 35 in good health.

The CDR3, as DNA: TGTGCCAGCAGTTTCGGGGATCATAATTCACCCCTCCACTTT. Protein: CASSFGDHNSPLHF. The chain carries TRBV12-3 or TRBV12-4 and TRBJ1-6; no firm D call. This CDR3 contains 14 residues. Trimming cost V 3 bases and J 5 bases, with 8 bases left between them.